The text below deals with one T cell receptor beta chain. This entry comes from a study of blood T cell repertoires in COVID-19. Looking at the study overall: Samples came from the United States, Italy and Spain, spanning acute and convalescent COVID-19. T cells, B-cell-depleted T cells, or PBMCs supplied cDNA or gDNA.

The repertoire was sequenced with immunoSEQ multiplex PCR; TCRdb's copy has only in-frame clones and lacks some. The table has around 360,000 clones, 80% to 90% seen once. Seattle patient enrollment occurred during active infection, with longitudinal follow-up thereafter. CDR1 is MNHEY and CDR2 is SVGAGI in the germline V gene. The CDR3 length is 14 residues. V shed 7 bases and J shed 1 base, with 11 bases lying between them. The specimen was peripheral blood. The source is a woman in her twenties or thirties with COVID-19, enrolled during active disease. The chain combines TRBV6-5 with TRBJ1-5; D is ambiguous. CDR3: CASKRVESNQPQHF. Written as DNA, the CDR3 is TGTGCCAGCAAGAGGGTGGAAAGCAATCAGCCCCAGCATTTT.